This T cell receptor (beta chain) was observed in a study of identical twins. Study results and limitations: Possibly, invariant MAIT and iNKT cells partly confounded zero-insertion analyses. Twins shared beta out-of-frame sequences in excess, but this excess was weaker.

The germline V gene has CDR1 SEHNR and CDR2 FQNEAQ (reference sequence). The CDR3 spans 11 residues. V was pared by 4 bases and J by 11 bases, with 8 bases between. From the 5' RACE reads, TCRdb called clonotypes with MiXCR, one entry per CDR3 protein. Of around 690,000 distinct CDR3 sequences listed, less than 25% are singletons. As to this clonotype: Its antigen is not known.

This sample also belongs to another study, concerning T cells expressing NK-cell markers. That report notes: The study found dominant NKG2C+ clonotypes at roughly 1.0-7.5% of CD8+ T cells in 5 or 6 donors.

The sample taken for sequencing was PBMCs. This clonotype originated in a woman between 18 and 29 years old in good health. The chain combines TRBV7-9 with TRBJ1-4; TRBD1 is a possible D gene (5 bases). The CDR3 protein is CASSSRQKLFF. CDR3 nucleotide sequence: TGTGCCAGCAGCTCCCGACAGAAACTGTTTTTT.